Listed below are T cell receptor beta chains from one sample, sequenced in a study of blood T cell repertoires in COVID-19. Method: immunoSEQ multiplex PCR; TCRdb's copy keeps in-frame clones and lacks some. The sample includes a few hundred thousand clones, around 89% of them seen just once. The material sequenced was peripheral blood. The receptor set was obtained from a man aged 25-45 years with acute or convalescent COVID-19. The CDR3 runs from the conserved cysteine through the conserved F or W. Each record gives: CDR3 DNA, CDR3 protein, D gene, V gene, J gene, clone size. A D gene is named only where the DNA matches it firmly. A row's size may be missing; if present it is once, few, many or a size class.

CDR3 DNA: TGTGCCAGCAGAGGGGCCGGGGGGTGGACTGAAGCTTTCTTT
CDR3 protein: CASRGAGGWTEAFF
D gene: -
V gene: TRBV7-2
J gene: TRBJ1-1
clone size: few

CDR3 DNA: TGTGCCAGCAGCCAAAACGGACAGGCTAATGAAAAACTGTTTTTT
CDR3 protein: CASSQNGQANEKLFF
D gene: TRBD1
V gene: TRBV4-2
J gene: TRBJ1-4
clone size: -

CDR3 DNA: TGTGCCACCAGTGATTCCTCCGGTGGCTACACCTTC
CDR3 protein: CATSDSSGGYTF
D gene: -
V gene: TRBV24-1
J gene: TRBJ1-2
clone size: once

CDR3 DNA: TGTGCCAGCAGTAAAGGGAGGAGCACCTACGAGCAGTACTTC
CDR3 protein: CASSKGRSTYEQYF
D gene: -
V gene: TRBV28
J gene: TRBJ2-7
clone size: -

CDR3 DNA: TGTGCCAGCAGGACTTCCGGGACAGGGGGTCGAAGCAATCAGCCCCAGCATTTT
CDR3 protein: CASRTSGTGGRSNQPQHF
D gene: TRBD1
V gene: TRBV2
J gene: TRBJ1-5
clone size: -

CDR3 DNA: TGTGCCAGCAGCTTAGGCGATACAGGGGGCGCCTACAATGAGCAGTTCTTC
CDR3 protein: CASSLGDTGGAYNEQFF
D gene: TRBD1
V gene: TRBV11-3
J gene: TRBJ2-1
clone size: -

CDR3 DNA: TGTGCCTGGAGCCCGGGGGTTGGGCATGGCTACACCTTC
CDR3 protein: CAWSPGVGHGYTF
D gene: -
V gene: TRBV30
J gene: TRBJ1-2
clone size: -

CDR3 DNA: TGTGCCAGCAGCCCCGCTCATTTGGGGGGGAGGAACACTGAAGCTTTCTTT
CDR3 protein: CASSPAHLGGRNTEAFF
D gene: -
V gene: TRBV5-6
J gene: TRBJ1-1
clone size: -

CDR3 DNA: TGTGCCAGCAGCCAAGTCGGGGGAGGGCTCAACTACGAGCAGTACTTC
CDR3 protein: CASSQVGGGLNYEQYF
D gene: TRBD2
V gene: TRBV5-4
J gene: TRBJ2-7
clone size: -

CDR3 DNA: TGTGCCAGCAGCTTAGTGTCTACAGGGTCTCTACACGAAAAACTGTTTTTT
CDR3 protein: CASSLVSTGSLHEKLFF
D gene: -
V gene: TRBV7-9
J gene: TRBJ1-4
clone size: few

CDR3 DNA: TGTGCCAGCAGCTCGGGCGGGGGCGGTGAGACCCAGTACTTC
CDR3 protein: CASSSGGGGETQYF
D gene: -
V gene: TRBV7-2
J gene: TRBJ2-5
clone size: once

CDR3 DNA: TGTGCCAGCTCACCAGGTCCGACAGGGTATGGCTACACCTTC
CDR3 protein: CASSPGPTGYGYTF
D gene: TRBD1
V gene: TRBV18
J gene: TRBJ1-2
clone size: -

CDR3 DNA: TGTGCCAGCAGCGTCCTAGCGGGGGGCTACAATGAGCAGTTCTTC
CDR3 protein: CASSVLAGGYNEQFF
D gene: TRBD2
V gene: TRBV9
J gene: TRBJ2-1
clone size: -

CDR3 DNA: TGTGCCAGCAAGAGCGACTCAAAGGAGACCCAGTACTTC
CDR3 protein: CASKSDSKETQYF
D gene: -
V gene: TRBV2
J gene: TRBJ2-5
clone size: -

CDR3 DNA: TGTGCCAGCTCACCTGGAGGACCCCTCCACTTT
CDR3 protein: CASSPGGPLHF
D gene: -
V gene: TRBV18
J gene: TRBJ1-6
clone size: -

CDR3 DNA: TGTGCCAGCGGTCCGACCGGACAGCAAAATGAAAAACTGTTTTTT
CDR3 protein: CASGPTGQQNEKLFF
D gene: -
V gene: TRBV2
J gene: TRBJ1-4
clone size: -

CDR3 DNA: TGTGCCAGCAGTTTATGGGGACTGGGACAGGGGGGGGCTGAAGCTTTCTTT
CDR3 protein: CASSLWGLGQGGAEAFF
D gene: TRBD1
V gene: TRBV28
J gene: TRBJ1-1
clone size: -

CDR3 DNA: TGCGCCAGCAGCGCTGGGACAGGGACGATTGGGGAGCTGTTTTTT
CDR3 protein: CASSAGTGTIGELFF
D gene: TRBD1
V gene: TRBV5-1
J gene: TRBJ2-2
clone size: -

CDR3 DNA: TGTGCCACCAGCGCAGGGCAGGGGGAGGTTTGGCCCCAGCATTTT
CDR3 protein: CATSAGQGEVWPQHF
D gene: TRBD1
V gene: TRBV15
J gene: TRBJ1-5
clone size: -

CDR3 DNA: TGTGCCAGCAGTCAGCCGGGACTAGCAGCCGGGGCCAACGTCCTGACTTTC
CDR3 protein: CASSQPGLAAGANVLTF
D gene: TRBD2
V gene: TRBV28
J gene: TRBJ2-6
clone size: -

CDR3 DNA: TGCAGCGTTGCTTCAGGAAACACTGAAGCTTTCTTT
CDR3 protein: CSVASGNTEAFF
D gene: -
V gene: TRBV29-1
J gene: TRBJ1-1
clone size: few

CDR3 DNA: TGTGCCAGCAGTGAAGCTCCCAGGGGGTATGGCTACACCTTC
CDR3 protein: CASSEAPRGYGYTF
D gene: TRBD1
V gene: TRBV2
J gene: TRBJ1-2
clone size: -

CDR3 DNA: TGTGCTAGTGGTTTGGTTATTATGGGGCAGGGGGCAGATGAGCAGTTCTTC
CDR3 protein: CASGLVIMGQGADEQFF
D gene: TRBD1
V gene: TRBV12-5
J gene: TRBJ2-1
clone size: -

CDR3 DNA: TGTGCCAGCAGCCCGGGACAGGCGAACACTGAAGCTTTCTTT
CDR3 protein: CASSPGQANTEAFF
D gene: TRBD1
V gene: TRBV7-8
J gene: TRBJ1-1
clone size: -

CDR3 DNA: TGTGCCAGCAGCTTTACCCCCTCCTGGTACAGCTCTGGAAACACCATATATTTT
CDR3 protein: CASSFTPSWYSSGNTIYF
D gene: -
V gene: TRBV5-4
J gene: TRBJ1-3
clone size: -

CDR3 DNA: TGTGCCAGCAGTTACTCTTACTCCGACGGGGAAACGCCCCAGCATTTT
CDR3 protein: CASSYSYSDGETPQHF
D gene: -
V gene: TRBV6-2/TRBV6-3
J gene: TRBJ1-5
clone size: -

CDR3 DNA: TGTGCCAGCAGCAGATCCCCCCGGACAGGTCTCACCGGGGAGCTGTTTTTT
CDR3 protein: CASSRSPRTGLTGELFF
D gene: TRBD1
V gene: TRBV9
J gene: TRBJ2-2
clone size: -

CDR3 DNA: TGTGCCAGCAGTTTGATCACGGTAAACACTGAAGCTTTCTTT
CDR3 protein: CASSLITVNTEAFF
D gene: -
V gene: TRBV28
J gene: TRBJ1-1
clone size: -

CDR3 DNA: TGTGCCAGCAGTTACCCGGGACTCCTAGGGTCCTATGAGCAGTTCTTC
CDR3 protein: CASSYPGLLGSYEQFF
D gene: -
V gene: TRBV6-5
J gene: TRBJ2-1
clone size: -

CDR3 DNA: TGCGCCAGCAGCCAAGAAGGTCCAGGGAGGTACTATGGCTACACCTTC
CDR3 protein: CASSQEGPGRYYGYTF
D gene: -
V gene: TRBV4-1
J gene: TRBJ1-2
clone size: -

CDR3 DNA: TGTGCCAGCAGTTCCGCGGGCGGCAATCAGCCCCAGCATTTT
CDR3 protein: CASSSAGGNQPQHF
D gene: -
V gene: TRBV6-2/TRBV6-3
J gene: TRBJ1-5
clone size: -

CDR3 DNA: TGTGCCAGCTCCGGGACAGAAAAAGCCGAGCAGTACTTC
CDR3 protein: CASSGTEKAEQYF
D gene: TRBD1
V gene: TRBV6-5
J gene: TRBJ2-7
clone size: -

CDR3 DNA: TGTGCCAGCAGCCTTCAGGGGTACTCCTATAATTCACCCCTCCACTTT
CDR3 protein: CASSLQGYSYNSPLHF
D gene: -
V gene: TRBV3-1/TRBV3-2
J gene: TRBJ1-6
clone size: -

CDR3 DNA: TGTGCCTGGAGTGTACCGCCAGCGAGCACAGATACGCAGTATTTT
CDR3 protein: CAWSVPPASTDTQYF
D gene: -
V gene: TRBV30
J gene: TRBJ2-3
clone size: -

CDR3 DNA: TGTGCCAGCAGCCGGGAATTTTTGGCTTTCTTT
CDR3 protein: CASSREFLAFF
D gene: -
V gene: TRBV7-9
J gene: TRBJ1-1
clone size: -

CDR3 DNA: TGCGCCAGCAGCCAAGTGCCAGGGGGAATCAACTATGGCTACACCTTC
CDR3 protein: CASSQVPGGINYGYTF
D gene: TRBD1
V gene: TRBV4-1
J gene: TRBJ1-2
clone size: -

CDR3 DNA: TGTGCCAGTAGTATAGACAGGGATGGAAAAAACATTCAGTACTTC
CDR3 protein: CASSIDRDGKNIQYF
D gene: -
V gene: TRBV19
J gene: TRBJ2-4
clone size: -

CDR3 DNA: TGTGCCAGCAGCCAAGGTGGGCGGCTAGCGGGGGTCACCGGGGAGCTGTTTTTT
CDR3 protein: CASSQGGRLAGVTGELFF
D gene: TRBD2
V gene: TRBV14
J gene: TRBJ2-2
clone size: -

CDR3 DNA: TGTGCCAGCAGATGGACAGGGAGAGGCTACACCTTC
CDR3 protein: CASRWTGRGYTF
D gene: TRBD1
V gene: TRBV28
J gene: TRBJ1-2
clone size: -